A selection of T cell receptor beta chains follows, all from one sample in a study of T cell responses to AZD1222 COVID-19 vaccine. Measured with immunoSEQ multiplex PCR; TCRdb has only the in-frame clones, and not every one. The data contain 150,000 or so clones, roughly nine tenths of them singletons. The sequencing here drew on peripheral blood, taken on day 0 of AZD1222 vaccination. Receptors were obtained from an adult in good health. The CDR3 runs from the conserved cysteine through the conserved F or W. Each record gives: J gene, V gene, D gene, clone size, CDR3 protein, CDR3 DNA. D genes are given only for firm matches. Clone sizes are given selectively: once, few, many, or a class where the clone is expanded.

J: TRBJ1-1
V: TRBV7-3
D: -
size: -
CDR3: CASSLTAGHVFF
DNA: TGTGCCAGCAGCTTAACGGCAGGACACGTTTTCTTT

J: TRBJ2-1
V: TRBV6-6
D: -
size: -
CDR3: CASSSGQLIYNEQFF
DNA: TGTGCCAGCAGTTCAGGACAGTTGATCTACAATGAGCAGTTCTTC

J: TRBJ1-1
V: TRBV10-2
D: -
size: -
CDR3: CASSPTGQKNTEAFF
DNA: TGCGCCAGCAGTCCCACGGGACAAAAGAACACTGAAGCTTTCTTT

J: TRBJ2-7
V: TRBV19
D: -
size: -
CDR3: CASSIGDEGYEQYF
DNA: TGTGCCAGTAGTATAGGAGATGAGGGCTACGAGCAGTACTTC

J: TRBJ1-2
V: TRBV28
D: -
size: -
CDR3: CASSAGTNYGYTF
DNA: TGTGCCAGCTCAGCAGGGACTAACTATGGCTACACCTTC

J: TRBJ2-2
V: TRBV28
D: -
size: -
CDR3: CASTEPGLTNTGELFF
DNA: TGTGCCAGCACTGAACCGGGACTGACTAACACCGGGGAGCTGTTTTTT

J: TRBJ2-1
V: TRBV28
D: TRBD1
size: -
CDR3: CASSPRGTGVNEQFF
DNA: TGTGCCAGCAGCCCAAGAGGGACAGGGGTTAATGAGCAGTTCTTC

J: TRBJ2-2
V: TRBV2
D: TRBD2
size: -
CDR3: CASRRTSGGPTGELFF
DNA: TGTGCCAGCAGACGGACTAGCGGGGGACCCACCGGGGAGCTGTTTTTT

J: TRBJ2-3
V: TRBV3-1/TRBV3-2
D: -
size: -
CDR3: CASSPGTSGGPDTQYF
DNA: TGTGCCAGCAGCCCCGGGACCTCTGGGGGCCCAGATACGCAGTATTTT

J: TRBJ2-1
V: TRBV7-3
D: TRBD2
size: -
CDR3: CASSLASGAYNEQFF
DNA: TGTGCCAGCAGCTTAGCTAGCGGGGCCTACAATGAGCAGTTCTTC

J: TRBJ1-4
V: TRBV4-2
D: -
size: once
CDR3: CASSQAAGGTNEKLFF
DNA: TGTGCCAGCAGCCAAGCAGCGGGGGGAACTAATGAAAAACTGTTTTTT

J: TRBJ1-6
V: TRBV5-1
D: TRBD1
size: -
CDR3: CASSLAGQGGYSPLHF
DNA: TGCGCCAGCAGCTTGGCCGGACAGGGGGGATATTCACCCCTCCACTTT

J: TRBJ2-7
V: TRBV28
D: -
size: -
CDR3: CASSLSTPGRYEQYF
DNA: TGTGCCAGCAGTTTATCGACTCCGGGACGGTACGAGCAGTACTTC

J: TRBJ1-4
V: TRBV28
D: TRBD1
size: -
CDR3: CASSGQGLRDEKLFF
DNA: TGTGCCAGCAGTGGACAGGGGCTAAGGGATGAAAAACTGTTTTTT

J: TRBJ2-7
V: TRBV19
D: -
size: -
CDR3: CASSWEPGSLYEQYF
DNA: TGTGCCAGTTCTTGGGAACCAGGGAGTCTCTACGAGCAGTACTTC

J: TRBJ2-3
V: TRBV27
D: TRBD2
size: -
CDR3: CASRTSGKGDTQYF
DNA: TGTGCCAGCAGGACTAGCGGGAAGGGAGATACGCAGTATTTT